This T cell receptor (beta chain) was sequenced for a study of persistence of HIV-infected CD4 T cells. This CDR3 has 17 amino acids. CDR1 is LGHDT, CDR2 YNNKEL, per germline (reference sequence). Overlapping HIV-1 Gag 15-mer peptides at around 1 ug per peptide per mL were used. Sorted nonresponding memory CD4+ T cells were CD40L-negative, CD69-negative, CD45RO-high. To note about this clone: Its antigen is unidentified. At one boundary the junction diverges from the germline segment, which might be a read error.

This was the immunoSEQ version 4 assay in survey mode. This table comes from immunoSEQ multiplex PCR, and its TCRdb copy is limited to in-frame clones, with some not included. This table holds 50,000 to 65,000 clones, 70% to 75% found once. This chain joins TRBV3-1 (or the pseudogene TRBV3-2) and TRBJ2-3; 7 bases fit TRBD2. The sequence derives from an adult man with HIV who was CMV-seropositive. The sequences come from CD4+ T cells sorted from PBMCs after roughly 19-hour stimulation, collected from a patient who received antiretroviral therapy. As DNA, the CDR3 is TGTGCCAGCAGGCAAGCGCATGGCGGGGGTAGCACAGATACGCAGTATTTT. This sequence encodes CASRQAHGGGSTDTQYF.